These 10 T cell receptor beta chains were all obtained from the same sample, sequenced in a study of blood T cell repertoires in COVID-19 (TCRdb year 2020). The library came from the immunoSEQ multiplex PCR assay. Entries here come from immuneACCESS through TCRdb and include only in-frame sequences with V and J called. Some clones fail to appear in such tables; in the studies checked, an unresolved V gene covers under half of the shortfall, and the cause of the remainder is unknown. Across this sample there are approximately 300,000 clones, with approximately 85% seen only once. About 0.9% of the sample belongs to the ten largest clones. Sequencing was performed on peripheral blood. All receptors derive from a human donor with COVID-19, enrolled during active disease. The donor label of this sample is uncertain.

Comments on this clone: Sequence at one end of the junction differs from germline and may be a read error. The chain has TRBV10-3 and TRBJ2-1; TRBD2 aligns across 7 bases. Germline assignment: CDR1 ENHRY and CDR2 SYGVKD. The CDR3 loop spans 14 amino acids. The CDR3 coding sequence is TGTGCCATCAGGGAGTCCCGGGACTATAATGAGCAGTTCTTC. It translates to CAIRESRDYNEQFF.

This chain's CDR3 is CASSTSGQGALPPYYEQYF. CDR3 bases: TGTGCCAGCTCCACTTCGGGACAGGGGGCGCTTCCCCCGTACTACGAGCAGTACTTC. The chain uses TRBV4-2 and TRBJ2-7; 12 nucleotides line up with TRBD1. The ends lost 8 bases at V and 3 bases at J; junction bases unmatched: 20. The CDR3 spans 19 residues. Germline CDR1 is LGHNA and CDR2 is YNFKEQ.

The chain is built from TRBV12-3 or TRBV12-4 and TRBJ1-2; TRBD1 matches at 11 bases. The CDR3 has 13 residues. Unmatched junction bases numbered 4, after V lost 6 bases and J lost 7 bases. The CDR3 here is CASRYGQGAGYTF. Here the CDR3 DNA reads TGTGCCAGCAGATATGGACAGGGGGCTGGCTACACCTTC.

V is TRBV30 and J is TRBJ2-3; 9 positions agree with TRBD2. The CDR3 is 16 residues long. Germline CDR1 is GTSNPN and CDR2 is SVGIG (reference sequence). Trimming cost V 0 bases and J 2 bases; bases outside gene matches: 6. CDR3: CAWSVGLAGITDTQYF. The CDR3 DNA reads as TGTGCCTGGAGTGTGGGCCTAGCGGGAATCACAGATACGCAGTATTTT.

The genes are TRBV6-2 or TRBV6-3 and TRBJ2-2; 8 nucleotides line up with TRBD2. V was clipped by 0 bases and J by 7 bases; unmatched bases: 7. Germline V gene data show CDR1 as MNHEY and CDR2 as SVGEGT. This CDR3 has 16 amino acids. CDR3 in amino acids: CASSYSGLAKVGELFF. The CDR3 DNA sequence: TGTGCCAGCAGTTACTCTGGACTAGCAAAAGTCGGGGAGCTGTTTTTT.

The chain's CDR3 is CASTPLGADLNEKLFF. CDR3 nucleotides: TGCGCCAGCACCCCCCTGGGGGCCGATCTTAATGAAAAACTGTTTTTT. The rearrangement links TRBV5-1 to TRBJ1-4; possibly TRBD1 for D (6 bases). This CDR3 spans 16 amino acids. The germline gives CDR1 SGHRS, CDR2 YFSETQ. Trimming removed 6 bases from V and 4 bases from J, with 19 bases in between.

This clone was observed a few times. J is TRBJ1-3 and V is TRBV4-2, with D possibly TRBD1 on 5 matching bases. Germline lookup yields CDR1 LGHNA and CDR2 YNFKEQ. The CDR3 has 16 residues. V lost 1 base and J 5 bases, leaving 15 bases between the germline ends. This CDR3 reads CASSQVGSQGRNTIYF. In DNA, the CDR3 is TGTGCCAGCAGCCAAGTAGGCTCCCAGGGAAGAAACACCATATATTTT.

J is TRBJ1-5 and V is TRBV7-2, with 7 bases fitting TRBD1. The V gene end was trimmed by 6 bases and the J gene end by 0 bases; junction bases not matched to a gene: 8. The germline V gene encodes CDR1 SGHTA and CDR2 FQGNSA. The CDR3 is made up of 16 amino acids. CDR3 region: CASSSGTAYSNQPQHF. CDR3 sequence (DNA): TGTGCCAGCAGTAGCGGGACAGCTTATAGCAATCAGCCCCAGCATTTT.

The chain links TRBV19 to TRBJ2-3, with D possibly TRBD1 on 6 matching bases. Trimming removed 5 bases from V and 0 bases from J, with 15 bases in between. Per germline, CDR1 LNHDA and CDR2 SQIVND (reference sequence). This CDR3 is built from 16 residues. This CDR3 reads CASSRGTLQSTDTQYF. For the CDR3, the DNA is TGTGCCAGTAGTCGTGGGACACTGCAGAGCACAGATACGCAGTATTTT. Complete variable domain (other parts from reference TRBV19 and TRBJ2-3): DGGITQSPKYLFRKEGQNVTLSCEQNLNHDAMYWYRQDPGQGLRLIYYSQIVNDFQKGDIAEGYSVSREKKESFPLTVTSAQKNPTAFYLCASSRGTLQSTDTQYFGPGTRLTVL.

The chain couples TRBV2 to TRBJ1-6, with 9 positions matching TRBD1. In germline, CDR1 is SNHLY, CDR2 FYNNEI. The V segment lost 4 bases and the J segment 9 bases; nucleotides outside the gene matches: 10. The CDR3 covers 16 residues. DNA of the CDR3: TGTGCCAGCAGTGGGATCCGACAGGGGGTGTTTTCACCCCTCCACTTT. It yields the protein CASSGIRQGVFSPLHF.